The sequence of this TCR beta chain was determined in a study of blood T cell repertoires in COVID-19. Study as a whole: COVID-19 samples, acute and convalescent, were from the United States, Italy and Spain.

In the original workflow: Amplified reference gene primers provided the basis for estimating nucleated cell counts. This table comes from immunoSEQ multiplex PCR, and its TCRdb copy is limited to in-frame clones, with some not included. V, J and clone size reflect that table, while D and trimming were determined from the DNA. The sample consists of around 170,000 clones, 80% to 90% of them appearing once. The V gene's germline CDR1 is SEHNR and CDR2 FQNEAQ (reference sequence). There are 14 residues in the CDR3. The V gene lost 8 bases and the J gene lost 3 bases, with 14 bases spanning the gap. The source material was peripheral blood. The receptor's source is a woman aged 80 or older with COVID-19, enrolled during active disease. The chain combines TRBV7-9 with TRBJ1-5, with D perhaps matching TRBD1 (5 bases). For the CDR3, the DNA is TGTGCCAGCGCACCGGCAGGACACAATCAGCCCCAGCATTTT. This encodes CASAPAGHNQPQHF.